This TCR beta chain originates from a study of T-cell reconstitution after alpha-beta-depleted transplantation in children. V was clipped by 1 base and J by 7 bases; unmatched bases: 10. Germline V CDR1 and CDR2: DFQATT, SNEGSKA (reference sequence). There are 16 residues in the CDR3. Study results and caveats: By about two months after transplant, alpha-beta T cells reportedly arose from several hundred graft clones that had expanded. T cells produced anew were the main source of T-cell counts and diversity one year after transplant. Certain patients had high TCRbeta diversity at day 60, and it came from recipient T cells and thymic progenitors that survived.

Unique molecular identifiers were incorporated when the TCRbeta library was constructed. TCRdb re-called the PCR reads with MiXCR, one entry per CDR3 protein. The table lists around 300,000 distinct CDR3 sequences, around 20% of them singletons. This clonotype was seen a handful of times. Its target is not known. The clonotype was recovered from a male patient younger than 18 who had a stem cell transplant for acute lymphoblastic leukemia, so the T cells may come from the graft donor. The V and J genes are TRBV20-1 and TRBJ2-2, with 9 bases that match TRBD2. This specimen consisted of PBMCs, mostly from graft donor cells, obtained 180 days after TCRalphabeta/CD19-depleted stem cell transplant. The CDR3 loop reads CSARVLGLAEFGELFF. In DNA, the CDR3 is TGCAGTGCTAGAGTATTGGGACTAGCCGAGTTCGGGGAGCTGTTTTTT.